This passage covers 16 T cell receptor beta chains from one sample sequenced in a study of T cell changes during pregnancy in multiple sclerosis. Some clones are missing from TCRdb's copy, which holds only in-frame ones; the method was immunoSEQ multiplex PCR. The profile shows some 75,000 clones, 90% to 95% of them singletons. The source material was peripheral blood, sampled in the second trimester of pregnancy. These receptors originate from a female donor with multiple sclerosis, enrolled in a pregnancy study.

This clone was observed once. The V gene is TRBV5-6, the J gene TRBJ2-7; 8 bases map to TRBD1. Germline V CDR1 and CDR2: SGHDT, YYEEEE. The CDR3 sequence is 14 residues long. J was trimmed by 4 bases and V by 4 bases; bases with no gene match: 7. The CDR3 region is CASSGNRGEYEQYF. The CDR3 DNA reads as TGTGCCAGCAGCGGGAACAGGGGGGAGTACGAGCAGTACTTC. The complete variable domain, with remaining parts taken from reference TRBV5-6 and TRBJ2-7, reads DAGVTQSPTHLIKTRGQQVTLRCSPKSGHDTVSWYQQALGQGPQFIFQYYEEEERQRGNFPDRFSGHQFPNYSSELNVNALLLGDSALYLCASSGNRGEYEQYFGPGTRLTVT.

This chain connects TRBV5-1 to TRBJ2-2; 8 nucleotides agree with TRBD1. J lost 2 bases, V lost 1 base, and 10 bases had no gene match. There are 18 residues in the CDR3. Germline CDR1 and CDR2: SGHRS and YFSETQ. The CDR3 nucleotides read TGCGCCAGCAGCTTGCCCCGGACAGGGAAGGTTAACACCGGGGAGCTGTTTTTT. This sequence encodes CASSLPRTGKVNTGELFF.

CDR3 nucleotides: TGTGCCAGCAAACGGGGTCTCAATCAGCCCCAGCATTTT. Protein sequence: CASKRGLNQPQHF. The chain recombines TRBV6-1 with TRBJ1-5; D ambiguous. V lost 7 bases, J lost 3 bases, and 10 bases lay in between. The CDR3 contains 13 residues. Germline V gene sequence: CDR1 MNHNS, CDR2 SASEGT.

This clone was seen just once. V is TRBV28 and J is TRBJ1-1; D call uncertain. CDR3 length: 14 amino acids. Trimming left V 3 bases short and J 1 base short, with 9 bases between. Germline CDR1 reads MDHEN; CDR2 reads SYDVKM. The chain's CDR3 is CASSFLGGNTEAFF. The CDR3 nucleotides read TGTGCCAGCAGTTTTTTAGGAGGGAACACTGAAGCTTTCTTT.

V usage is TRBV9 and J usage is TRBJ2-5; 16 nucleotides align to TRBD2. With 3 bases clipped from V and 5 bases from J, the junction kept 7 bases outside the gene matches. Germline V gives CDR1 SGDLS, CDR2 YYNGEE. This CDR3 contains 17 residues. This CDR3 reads CASSGGLAGGLGETQYF. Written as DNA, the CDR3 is TGTGCCAGCAGCGGGGGACTAGCGGGAGGGCTGGGGGAGACCCAGTACTTC.

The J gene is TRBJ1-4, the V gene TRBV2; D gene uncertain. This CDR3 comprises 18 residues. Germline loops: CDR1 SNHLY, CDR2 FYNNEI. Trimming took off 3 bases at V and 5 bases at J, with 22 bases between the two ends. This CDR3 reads CASSDRGWLGRQNEKLFF. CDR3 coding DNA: TGTGCCAGCAGTGATCGTGGGTGGCTGGGCAGGCAGAATGAAAAACTGTTTTTT.

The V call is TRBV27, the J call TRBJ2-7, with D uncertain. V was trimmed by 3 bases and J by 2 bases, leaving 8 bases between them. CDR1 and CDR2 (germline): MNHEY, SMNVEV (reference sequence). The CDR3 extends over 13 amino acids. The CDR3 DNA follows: TGTGCCAGCAGTTTTAACGGTCCCTACGAGCAGTACTTC. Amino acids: CASSFNGPYEQYF.

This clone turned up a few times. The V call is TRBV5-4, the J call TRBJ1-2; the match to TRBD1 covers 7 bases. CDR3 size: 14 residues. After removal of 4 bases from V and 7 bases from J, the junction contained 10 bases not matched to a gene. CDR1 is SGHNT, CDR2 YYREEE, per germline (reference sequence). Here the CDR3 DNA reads TGTGCCAGCAGCACCGAACAGGGGCGGGGTGGCTACACCTTC. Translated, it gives CASSTEQGRGGYTF.

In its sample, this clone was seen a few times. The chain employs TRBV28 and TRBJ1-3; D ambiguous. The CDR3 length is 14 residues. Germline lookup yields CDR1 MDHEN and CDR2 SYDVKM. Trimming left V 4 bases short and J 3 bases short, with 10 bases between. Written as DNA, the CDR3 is TGTGCCAGCAGTTCGGGTGCGGTTGGAAACACCATATATTTT. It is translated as CASSSGAVGNTIYF.

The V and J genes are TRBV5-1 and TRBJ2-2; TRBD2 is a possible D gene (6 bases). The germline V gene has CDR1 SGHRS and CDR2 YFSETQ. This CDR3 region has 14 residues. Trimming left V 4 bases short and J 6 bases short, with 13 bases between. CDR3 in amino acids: CASSQVSGAGELFF. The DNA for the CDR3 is TGCGCCAGCAGCCAGGTCTCGGGGGCCGGGGAGCTGTTTTTT.

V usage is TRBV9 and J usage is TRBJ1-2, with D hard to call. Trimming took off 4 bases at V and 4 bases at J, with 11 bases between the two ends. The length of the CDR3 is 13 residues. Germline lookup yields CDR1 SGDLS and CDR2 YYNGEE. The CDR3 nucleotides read TGTGCCAGCAGCAAGACTCAGAGCTATGGCTACACCTTC. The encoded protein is CASSKTQSYGYTF.

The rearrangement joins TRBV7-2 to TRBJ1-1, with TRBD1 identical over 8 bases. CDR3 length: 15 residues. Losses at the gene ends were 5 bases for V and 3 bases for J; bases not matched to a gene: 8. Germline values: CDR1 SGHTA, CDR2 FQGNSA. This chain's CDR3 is CASSPRQGKYTEAFF. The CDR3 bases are TGTGCCAGCAGCCCCCGACAGGGGAAGTACACTGAAGCTTTCTTT.

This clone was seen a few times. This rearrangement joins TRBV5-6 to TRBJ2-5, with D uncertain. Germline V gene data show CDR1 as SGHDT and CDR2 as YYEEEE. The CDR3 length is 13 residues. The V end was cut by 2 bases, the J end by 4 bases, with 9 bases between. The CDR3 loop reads CASSLRTGETQYF. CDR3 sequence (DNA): TGTGCCAGCAGCTTACGTACCGGAGAGACCCAGTACTTC.

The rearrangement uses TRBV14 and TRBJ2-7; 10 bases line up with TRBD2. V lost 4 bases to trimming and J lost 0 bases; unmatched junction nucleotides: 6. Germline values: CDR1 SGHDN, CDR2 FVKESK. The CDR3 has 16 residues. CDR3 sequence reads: CASSPLSGRASYEQYF. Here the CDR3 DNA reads TGTGCCAGCAGCCCCTTGAGCGGGAGGGCCTCCTACGAGCAGTACTTC.

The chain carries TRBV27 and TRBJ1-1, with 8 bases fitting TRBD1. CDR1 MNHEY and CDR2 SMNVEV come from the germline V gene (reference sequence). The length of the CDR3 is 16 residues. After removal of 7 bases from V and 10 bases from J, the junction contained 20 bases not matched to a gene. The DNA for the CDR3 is TGTGCCAGCAACACTCACCCAGGGGGCGGAAAGGTAGGAGCTTTCTTT. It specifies CASNTHPGGGKVGAFF.

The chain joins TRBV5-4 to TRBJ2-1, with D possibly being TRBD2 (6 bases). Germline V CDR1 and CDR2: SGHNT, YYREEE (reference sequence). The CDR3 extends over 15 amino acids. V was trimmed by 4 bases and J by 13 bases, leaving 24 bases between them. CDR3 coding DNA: TGTGCCAGCAGCCTGGAGCCGACTAGGGATAGCGCTCAGTTCTTC. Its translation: CASSLEPTRDSAQFF.